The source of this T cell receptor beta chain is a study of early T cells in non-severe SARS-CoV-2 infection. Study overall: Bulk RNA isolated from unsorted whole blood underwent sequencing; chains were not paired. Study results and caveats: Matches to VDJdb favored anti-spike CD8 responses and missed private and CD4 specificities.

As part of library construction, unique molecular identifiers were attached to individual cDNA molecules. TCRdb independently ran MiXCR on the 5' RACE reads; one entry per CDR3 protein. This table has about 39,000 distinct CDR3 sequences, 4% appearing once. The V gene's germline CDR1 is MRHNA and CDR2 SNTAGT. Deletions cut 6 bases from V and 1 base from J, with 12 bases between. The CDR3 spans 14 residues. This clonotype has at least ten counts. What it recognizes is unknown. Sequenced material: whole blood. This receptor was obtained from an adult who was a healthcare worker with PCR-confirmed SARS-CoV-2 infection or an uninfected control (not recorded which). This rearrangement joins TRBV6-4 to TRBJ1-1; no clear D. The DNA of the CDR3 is TGTGCCAGCAGGATGACTCGCGCGAACACTGAAGCTTTCTTT. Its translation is CASRMTRANTEAFF.